The 5 T cell receptor beta chains given below trace back to one sample, sequenced in a study of shared T cell receptors in the human thymus. Assay: immunoSEQ multiplex PCR; the TCRdb copy retains only in-frame clones and omits some. The sample consists of a few hundred thousand clones, 95% of them appearing once. The specimen sequenced was thymocytes. The receptors come from a human donor.

The V call is TRBV30, the J call TRBJ1-5; D is unresolved. The CDR3 is 12 amino acids. Germline-derived CDR1 and CDR2 are GTSNPN and SVGIG (reference sequence). V dropped 5 bases and J dropped 2 bases, with 7 bases sitting between them. The CDR3 here is CAWSQGNQPQHF. The CDR3 DNA sequence: TGTGCCTGGTCCCAGGGCAATCAGCCCCAGCATTTT.

The V call is TRBV7-9, the J call TRBJ2-1, with a weak D call TRBD1 (5 bases). The CDR3 is 19 amino acids. The V and J ends lost 1 base and 5 bases respectively, with 24 bases between them. Germline loops: CDR1 SEHNR, CDR2 FQNEAQ (reference sequence). In nucleotides, the CDR3 is TGTGCCAGCAGCTTAGGCCCCCTTTTTGGCAGGGAAATTAACAATGAGCAGTTCTTC. This sequence encodes CASSLGPLFGREINNEQFF.

The chain couples TRBV9 to TRBJ2-3, with 11 bases lining up with TRBD2. The CDR3 covers 17 residues. V was clipped by 2 bases and J by 5 bases; unmatched bases: 10. Per germline, CDR1 SGDLS and CDR2 YYNGEE. DNA for the CDR3: TGTGCCAGCAGCGTCCGGGGTAGCGGGAGGGCAGGAGATACGCAGTATTTT. It is translated as CASSVRGSGRAGDTQYF.

The V and J genes are TRBV27 and TRBJ2-7, with TRBD1 identical over 7 bases. Germline assignment: CDR1 MNHEY and CDR2 SMNVEV (reference sequence). The V gene end was trimmed by 4 bases and the J gene end by 2 bases; junction bases not matched to a gene: 8. This CDR3 comprises 15 residues. CDR3 in DNA: TGTGCCAGCAGTTACTCACAGGGGATGGCCTACGAGCAGTACTTC. Its translation is CASSYSQGMAYEQYF.

The rearrangement links TRBV15 to TRBJ1-2; no clear D. This CDR3 has 13 residues. In germline, CDR1 is LNHNV, CDR2 YYDKDF (reference sequence). The germline V and J ends were trimmed by 0 bases and 8 bases, with 10 bases remaining between them. The CDR3 reads CATSRDRAGGYTF. CDR3 DNA sequence: TGTGCCACCAGCAGAGATCGGGCCGGCGGCTACACCTTC.